This T cell receptor (beta chain) was profiled in a study of OX40 agonist ivuxolimab in advanced cancers. As for the study in general: At 0.01 to 10 mg/kg, ivuxolimab was administered intravenously to patients every 2 weeks. Three patients got partial responses; one had hepatocellular carcinoma and two had cutaneous melanoma.

Concerning this clone: The antigen is undetermined.

V shed 3 bases and J shed 0 bases, with 15 bases lying between them. CDR3 length: 17 residues. Germline V gene lookup returns CDR1 MNHNS and CDR2 SASEGT. General study results and limits: Antigen specificity remained undetermined for the expanded peripheral T cells. Relative to CD4+ cells, CD8+ T cells on average had more expanded clones.

Libraries were prepared by immunoSEQ multiplex PCR; TCRdb keeps only in-frame clonotypes and omits some of them. The sample contains 35,000 or so clones, approximately 80% of which appear only once. The TCR comes from an adult with an advanced solid tumor such as melanoma, head and neck, liver or kidney cancer. This sequence joins TRBV6-1 and TRBJ1-5; D uncertain. This specimen consisted of CD4+ or CD8+ T cells sorted from blood, obtained in a trial of the OX40 agonist ivuxolimab. This CDR3 is CASSDQPEVYSNQPQHF. The CDR3 DNA reads as TGTGCCAGCAGTGACCAACCCGAAGTATATAGCAATCAGCCCCAGCATTTT.